This T cell receptor (beta chain) emerged from a study of CD8 T cells in seronegative destructive rheumatoid arthritis (TCRdb year 2020). Regarding the study in general: At the time of sampling, biological drugs were being given to seven out of the eight CND-RA patients. The study compared peripheral CD8+ TCRbeta repertoires from patients with CCP-negative destructive rheumatoid arthritis (CND-RA) against repertoires from newly diagnosed seropositive RA, seronegative RA and healthy controls. Comparison cohorts of seropositive RA, seronegative RA and healthy controls came from an earlier published TCRbeta dataset rather than new sequencing.

Genomic DNA from CD8+ cells was used for TCRbeta sequencing according to the manufacturer's instructions. TCRbeta sequencing used the immunoSEQ assay and was run at a genomics technology centre in Finland. For the original study's pipeline: Clonotype tables generated by the immunoSEQ preprocessing pipeline were converted into VDJtools format, and non-productive clonotypes were filtered out. Any sample with fewer than 10,000 reads was excluded, the remaining samples were subsampled to 10,000 reads, and most of the eight CND-RA samples made it through. Shannon-Wiener, Simpson and clonality indices were calculated with the VDJtools CalcDiversityStats function on data subsampled to 10,000 reads. Non-singleton TCRbeta clonotypes were hard-matched, with no mismatches allowed, against VDJdb to infer antigen specificity. CDR3 sequences that differed by one amino acid (Hamming distance 1) were grouped together into clusters with potentially shared antigen targets. Group enrichment of public clonotypes was tested with one-sided Fisher's exact tests after groups were resampled to six samples, with the procedure repeated ten times. The table was pulled from immuneACCESS by TCRdb, which kept in-frame rearrangements only. Such tables lose some clones; where checked, under half of the loss comes from unresolved V genes, and the rest has no known cause. V, J and clone size derive from that table, while D and trimming were established from the DNA sequence. The sample table lists about 12,000 clones, under 85% of them with a count of one. The top ten constitute 27% of the sample.

The CND-RA patients tested negative on the clinical CCP2 antibody test, and joint destruction in these patients kept progressing despite active therapy. Every CND-RA patient had failed conventional anti-rheumatic therapy and showed typical joint destruction in the wrists and ankles. Sampling of CND-RA patients was performed not at diagnosis but after long disease histories, which spanned decades in several cases. Each patient provided roughly 49 millilitres of EDTA-anticoagulated peripheral blood. Ficoll-Paque PLUS density gradient separation was used to isolate peripheral blood mononuclear cells. AutoMACS magnetic bead positive selection was used to isolate CD8+ cells from fresh or cryopreserved PBMCs, and flow cytometry was used to check purity. Nucleospin Tissue or Tissue XS kits were used for genomic DNA extraction, and quantification was performed on a Qubit 2.0 fluorometer. Results the study describes overall, beyond this receptor: Because no diagnostic samples were available, the TCR repertoire differences may partly reflect poor disease control over the years rather than being present at onset. Compared with controls and other RA subtypes, CND-RA repertoires contained more CMV-reactive and fewer influenza A-reactive CD8+ TCRbeta sequences. The small size of the CND-RA cohort was acknowledged as a study limitation. A distinct set of enriched public clonotypes appeared to be present in CND-RA patients, and the authors interpreted this finding as support for a separate disease subset. Across the roughly 120,000 clonotypes tested, no public clonotype enrichment was retained after Benjamini-Hochberg correction. With age adjusted for, CD8+ TCRbeta repertoires in CND-RA patients appeared less diverse and more clonal than repertoires in other RA subtypes.

A note on this clone: The antigen it recognizes is unknown. Per-base qualities were not stored, and no clone one base away is much larger.

CDR3 length: 16 amino acids, cysteine to phenylalanine. Only the CDR3 part of the read is kept: 48 bases, read in frame from the first base. Taken from the germline V gene, the CDR1 and CDR2 loops are SGDLS and YYNGEE. V loses 0 bases at its end and J loses 7 bases; junction bases beyond the gene matches: 9. Sequenced material: CD8+ T cells from blood. Recombination linked TRBV9 to TRBJ2-3; 9 nucleotides in the junction match TRBD2. The clonotype originates from a woman between 25 and 49 years old with seronegative destructive rheumatoid arthritis. DNA sequence: TGTGCCAGCAGCGTAGAAATTGGCGGGGGGGCTTATACGCAGTATTTT. Its coded protein is CASSVEIGGGAYTQYF.